This T cell receptor (beta chain) was sequenced for a study of vaccination effects on CD4 cells after COVID-19. Within the ViraFEST assay, antigen-specific CD4+ T cells underwent expansion with viral peptide pools prior to sequencing. Cells that had been cultured for roughly eleven days were the source of isolated CD4+ T cells. According to the study, vaccine recipients showed no prior SARS-CoV-2 infection and negative nucleocapsid antibodies. V was trimmed by 8 bases and J by 0 bases, leaving 29 bases between them. Germline CDR1 reads SGHTS; CDR2 reads YDEGEE. CDR3 size: 19 residues. With respect to this clone: Its specificity is not known.

TCRdb keeps only in-frame clones here, not all; method: immunoSEQ multiplex PCR. In the table there are about 65,000 clones, 70% to 80% of which are singletons. The source material was CD4+ T cells from PBMCs cultured with HCoV-NL63 spike peptides, sampled before COVID-19 vaccination. The receptor was isolated from a human donor who received a COVID-19 vaccine. V is TRBV5-8 and J is TRBJ1-1; D may be TRBD1 (6 bases). For the CDR3, the DNA is TGTGCCAGTCCCTCGGGGGTACAAGTAAAGGACAGAGTGAACACTGAAGCTTTCTTT. Translated, it gives CASPSGVQVKDRVNTEAFF. Supplemented by reference TRBV5-8 and TRBJ1-1, the full variable domain reads EAGVTQSPTHLIKTRGQQATLRCSPISGHTSVYWYQQALGLGLQFLLWYDEGEERNRGNFPPRFSGRQFPNYSSELNVNALELEDSALYLCASPSGVQVKDRVNTEAFFGQGTRLTVV.